This TCR beta chain was identified during a study of T cell clones after liver transplantation. The germline CDR1 and CDR2 sequences are MGHRA and YSYEKL. V was cut by 0 bases and J by 4 bases, with 13 bases left in between. The CDR3 is 16 residues long. The method was immunoSEQ multiplex PCR; TCRdb's version includes in-frame clones alone and lacks a portion of them. The sample records about 68,000 clones, around 92% being singletons. The specimen was CD4+ T cells from blood, collected approximately 26 months after liver transplant. The chain links TRBV4-1 to TRBJ1-3, with D possibly matching TRBD1 (5 bases). The source of this sequence is a human patient who received a liver transplant. Some T cells may have come from the graft donor. In nucleotides, the CDR3 is TGCGCCAGCAGCCAAGATGGGGACGGCCGCGGAAACACCATATATTTT. It codes for CASSQDGDGRGNTIYF.